The 21 T cell receptor beta chains listed next were all sequenced from one sample in a study of human CD8 memory T cell subsets. Researchers made TCR beta libraries via UMI-labeled 5' RACE. TCRdb re-called the 5' RACE reads and catalogs CDR3 proteins one per entry, DNA excluded. Reported are 9,000 to 13,000 distinct CDR3 sequences; the ten largest clones contain 14% to 15%. Sequenced: CD8+ stem-like memory T cells (TSCM and TCM) sorted from PBMCs. The sample's subset: stem-like memory CD8 T cells (TSTEM), CCR7+ PD-1- TIGIT-. These receptors all come from a human donor in good health.

The rearrangement links TRBV6-5 to TRBJ2-3; TCRdb calls TRBD2, which cannot be checked without DNA. The CDR3 sequence is 17 residues long. Germline lookup yields CDR1 MNHEY and CDR2 SVGAGI. CDR3 in amino acids: CASSLISGGRGTDTQYF.

This clonotype counts as medium-sized (0.01 to 0.1%) by frequency. The chain uses TRBV27 and TRBJ1-2; TCRdb's assignment of TRBD1 cannot be checked, as there is no DNA. The germline V gene encodes CDR1 MNHEY and CDR2 SMNVEV (reference sequence). CDR3 length equals 15 residues. CDR3 residues: CASSPDSSTNYGYTF.

V gene TRBV7-3 combines with J gene TRBJ2-3; there is no DNA to check the TCRdb D call of TRBD1. The length of the CDR3 is 13 residues. The germline CDR1 and CDR2 sequences are SGHTA and FQGTGA. The CDR3 is CASSAGLFDTQYF.

The J gene is TRBJ2-2, the V gene TRBV29-1; the TRBD1 assignment by TCRdb is unverifiable without DNA. In germline, CDR1 is SQVTM, CDR2 ANQGSEA. The CDR3 consists of 14 residues. The CDR3 spells CSVEGGSAAGELFF.

This chain links TRBV11-2 with TRBJ2-7; TCRdb lists TRBD2, though no DNA is available to test this call. The CDR3 extends over 13 amino acids. Germline CDR1 is SGHAT and CDR2 is FQNNGV. This CDR3 reads CASSMGLTYEQYF.

The rearrangement uses TRBV6-1 and TRBJ2-1; TCRdb's assignment of TRBD1 cannot be checked, as there is no DNA. The CDR3 is made up of 14 amino acids. Looked up from germline, CDR1 is MNHNS and CDR2 is SASEGT. The CDR3 sequence is CASSVRGGYNEQFF.

The CDR3 reads CASRGGVGQYF. The rearrangement uses TRBV2 and TRBJ2-7; as DNA is missing, the TRBD1 call by TCRdb cannot be tested. CDR1 SNHLY and CDR2 FYNNEI come from the germline V gene. The CDR3 is 11 residues long.

The chain joins TRBV10-3 to TRBJ2-7. There are 15 residues in the CDR3. Germline V gene lookup returns CDR1 ENHRY and CDR2 SYGVKD. CDR3 sequence: CAISEAKSHSYEQYF.

The gene calls are TRBV20-1 and TRBJ2-1; checking the TCRdb D call of TRBD1 is not possible without DNA. The CDR3 is 15 residues long. Germline V lookup: CDR1 DFQATT, CDR2 SNEGSKA (reference sequence). CDR3 sequence reads: CSARDFRSPSNEQFF.

By frequency, this clonotype is medium-sized. V usage is TRBV11-3 and J usage is TRBJ2-7; TCRdb's D call, TRBD1, is unchecked because there is no DNA. CDR1 is SGHNT and CDR2 is YENEEA in the germline V gene. The CDR3 has 15 amino acids. The CDR3 loop is CASSPRGAGAYEQYF. The full variable domain, rest sourced from reference TRBV11-3 and TRBJ2-7, is EAGVVQSPRYKIIEKKQPVAFWCNPISGHNTLYWYLQNLGQGPELLIRYENEEAVDDSQLPKDRFSAERLKGVDSTLKIQPAELGDSAVYLCASSPRGAGAYEQYFGPGTRLTVT.

The chain couples TRBV7-9 to TRBJ1-3. The CDR3 is made up of 14 amino acids. Germline CDR1 is SEHNR and CDR2 is FQNEAQ (reference sequence). The CDR3 here is CASSLSAGLNTIYF.

The CDR3 loop reads CASSQNTGELFF. The chain carries TRBV2 and TRBJ2-2. CDR1 is SNHLY, CDR2 FYNNEI, per germline. CDR3 length: 12 residues.

This clonotype counts as medium-sized by frequency. The J gene is TRBJ2-7, the V gene TRBV29-1. This CDR3 is built from 13 residues. In germline, CDR1 is SQVTM, CDR2 ANQGSEA. The chain's CDR3 is CSVEESTTNEQYF.

CDR3 sequence: CATRDRTNTEAFF. The rearrangement uses TRBV15 and TRBJ1-1. The CDR3 sequence is 13 residues long. Germline-derived CDR1 and CDR2 are LNHNV and YYDKDF (reference sequence).

Considering frequency, this clonotype is medium-sized. The chain carries TRBV10-3 and TRBJ1-6; TCRdb indicates TRBD1, and absent DNA this call remains unverified. Germline V lookup: CDR1 ENHRY, CDR2 SYGVKD. The CDR3 runs to 13 residues. CDR3 region: CAIRAGSPSPLHF.

The CDR3 sequence: CASSSRGQSNQPQHF. V is TRBV7-8 and J is TRBJ1-5; the D call from TCRdb, TRBD1, cannot be confirmed without DNA. There are 15 residues in the CDR3. From germline, CDR1 is SGHVS and CDR2 FQNEAQ.

The chain has TRBV7-9 and TRBJ1-2; TCRdb's D call, TRBD1, is unchecked because there is no DNA. The CDR3 is 17 amino acids. Germline loops: CDR1 SEHNR, CDR2 FQNEAQ (reference sequence). The CDR3 loop reads CASSYEQLYRGQDGYTF.

The chain is built from TRBV12-3 or TRBV12-4 and TRBJ2-3. This CDR3 has 13 amino acids. The chain's CDR3 is CASSFAGRDTQYF.

The J gene is TRBJ2-7, the V gene TRBV2; TCRdb's assignment of TRBD1 cannot be checked, as there is no DNA. The CDR3 runs 12 residues. The germline V gene has CDR1 SNHLY and CDR2 FYNNEI. The CDR3 loop is CASRGVSYEQYF.

According to its frequency, this clonotype is medium-sized. The chain carries TRBV5-1 and TRBJ2-1; TCRdb proposes TRBD2, but this gene call is untestable without DNA. Germline V gene lookup returns CDR1 SGHRS and CDR2 YFSETQ. The CDR3 runs to 18 residues. The CDR3 protein is CASSPGTSSSPLYNEQFF.

The V call is TRBV27, the J call TRBJ2-1; TCRdb gives TRBD1 as the D gene, but with no DNA this cannot be confirmed. CDR1 is MNHEY, CDR2 SMNVEV, per germline (reference sequence). The CDR3 is made up of 17 amino acids. CDR3 residues: CASRRTSGQISYNEQFF.